This TCR beta chain was obtained from a study of T cells in localized non-small cell lung cancer. There are 13 residues in the CDR3. Germline CDR1 and CDR2: SEHNR and FQNEAQ (reference sequence). V was clipped by 6 bases and J by 4 bases, with 10 bases between them. TCRdb keeps only in-frame clones here, not all; method: immunoSEQ multiplex PCR. The repertoire has 30,000 to 45,000 clones, about 87% of them found once; the top ten carry roughly 2.5%. This clonotype originated in a woman aged 35 to 75 with stage I lung adenocarcinoma. Source: peripheral blood, taken before any cancer treatment. The chain is built from TRBV7-9 and TRBJ1-5; D unresolved. The CDR3 region has the DNA TGTGCCAGCAGTTCGGACGGAAATCAGCCCCAGCATTTT. Amino acids: CASSSDGNQPQHF. The whole variable domain, filled in from reference TRBV7-9 and TRBJ1-5, reads DTGVSQNPRHKITKRGQNVTFRCDPISEHNRLYWYRQTLGQGPEFLTYFQNEAQLEKSRLLSDRFSAERPKGSFSTLEIQRTEQGDSAMYLCASSSDGNQPQHFGDGTRLSIL.